These T cell receptor beta chains were read from a single sample in a study of blood T cell repertoires in COVID-19. The table came from immunoSEQ multiplex PCR; TCRdb's copy has only in-frame clones and leaves some out. The sample yields roughly 160,000 clones, 82% seen once. Sample: peripheral blood. These receptors originate from a woman of 80 years or more with active or convalescent COVID-19. The conserved cysteine and the conserved F or W are not part of the CDR3 here. A D gene is named only where the DNA matches it firmly.

length	V	J	D	CDR3
10	TRBV19	TRBJ2-3	.	ASKGDTDTQY
12	TRBV6-1	TRBJ1-1	.	ASSELTLGTEAF
11	TRBV7-3	TRBJ1-5	.	ASSSRGGQPQH
12	TRBV4-1	TRBJ2-7	.	ASSPRYQGIEQY
16	TRBV19	TRBJ1-1	TRBD1	ASSIASGTGGVGTEAF
12	TRBV5-5	TRBJ1-2	.	ASSLDSFNYGYT
14	TRBV7-2	TRBJ2-7	.	ASSLALRSKPYEQY
13	TRBV9	TRBJ1-2	.	ASSVDWTANYGYT
13	TRBV5-1	TRBJ2-5	TRBD2	ASGSGRAGQETQY
12	TRBV19	TRBJ1-2	.	ASSKWGDDYGYT
12	TRBV7-9	TRBJ1-1	.	ASSFYGGDTEAF
12	TRBV6-6	TRBJ1-1	.	ASSSGQRGTEAF
12	TRBV2	TRBJ1-6	.	ASSITGFNSPLH
12	TRBV6-6	TRBJ1-1	.	ASSAWGQNTEAF
10	TRBV29-1	TRBJ2-2	TRBD1	SASTGAGELF
10	TRBV6-5	TRBJ1-2	.	ASSPDSYGYT
12	TRBV5-5	TRBJ1-1	.	ASSLSWRHTEAF
13	TRBV28	TRBJ2-7	TRBD2	ASSRTAGGTYEQY
13	TRBV5-1	TRBJ1-5	.	ASSLFAGDVSAQH
13	TRBV6-9	TRBJ1-3	.	ASSSQGSSGNTIY
8	TRBV29-1	TRBJ1-1	.	SVVNTEAF
10	TRBV12-3/TRBV12-4	TRBJ1-1	.	ASSWTIAEAF
12	TRBV6-6	TRBJ1-2	.	ASSYSRQVTGYT
14	TRBV27	TRBJ1-2	.	ASSLSSWGVGYGYT
11	TRBV11-3	TRBJ1-1	.	ASSSDSNTEAF
12	TRBV5-8	TRBJ2-5	.	ASSLAGAGETQY
12	TRBV28	TRBJ2-7	TRBD1	ASSLGQGSGEQY
14	TRBV5-1	TRBJ2-3	TRBD2	ASTPTSGSLTDTQY
11	TRBV10-3	TRBJ1-2	TRBD1	AISPTGNYGYT
12	TRBV9	TRBJ1-1	.	ASSVGPMNTEAF
11	TRBV6-4	TRBJ1-5	.	ASANGENQPQH
19	TRBV19	TRBJ1-4	.	ASTSSKGIQGSAVTDEKLF
14	TRBV2	TRBJ1-4	.	ASSTPGQGIGEKLF
14	TRBV5-6	TRBJ1-2	TRBD1	ASSPPWPQGAYGYT
18	TRBV15	TRBJ2-5	TRBD2	ATSRDLAGGKFARMETQY
17	TRBV3-1/TRBV3-2	TRBJ2-1	TRBD2	ASSQRSLAGGRSYNEQF
12	TRBV5-4	TRBJ2-5	.	ASSPGQLQETQY
12	TRBV18	TRBJ1-5	.	ASSQGGFDQPQH
15	TRBV7-2	TRBJ2-3	TRBD1	ASSFFRGQGSADTQY
16	TRBV24-1	TRBJ2-1	TRBD2	ATMASVASGRFVNEQF
14	TRBV19	TRBJ2-7	TRBD1	ASSIVTGQGPYEQY
11	TRBV10-3	TRBJ1-2	.	AISESAGEGYT
14	TRBV15	TRBJ2-3	.	ATSRDVLLSTDTQY
9	TRBV19	TRBJ1-2	.	ASNGAYGYT
13	TRBV10-3	TRBJ2-1	TRBD2	AISWTSGGANEQF
13	TRBV28	TRBJ1-6	.	ASSLPEINNSPLH
11	TRBV2	TRBJ1-1	TRBD1	ASTGQGRTEAF
15	TRBV11-2	TRBJ1-2	.	ASSLPGLGALSLGYT
12	TRBV28	TRBJ2-1	TRBD1	ASSPPGQGYEQF
13	TRBV9	TRBJ1-4	.	ASSAPSFGVEKLF
12	TRBV2	TRBJ1-2	.	ASRSQKGDYGYT